The clone carrying this T cell receptor beta chain was detected a few times. Its specificity is not known. The sample belongs to a study of Graves' ophthalmopathy and Graves' hyperthyroidism. Study results and limitations: An approximately 83% specificity and just under 90% sensitivity were achieved by a 13-signature model that separated ophthalmopathy from stable hyperthyroidism. Clonotypes were expanded in thyroid at above 0.001 frequency, and most also appeared in blood.

Where ophthalmopathy was present, donors had moderate-to-severe activity, CAS ≥3, NOSPECS ≥4 and duration under 3 months. CDR1 SGHRS and CDR2 YFSETQ come from the germline V gene. The CDR3 extends over 15 amino acids. V was trimmed by 5 bases and J by 5 bases, leaving 16 bases between them. RNA transcripts provided the template for amplifying TCR beta CDR3 regions. HTBI primers primed a first-round RT-PCR, and a second-round multiplex PCR followed. TCRdb reprocessed the multiplex PCR reads with MiXCR, giving one entry per CDR3 protein. The sample contains roughly 700,000 distinct CDR3 sequences, about 44% of which appear only once.

The TCR comes from an adult man with Graves' ophthalmopathy. The chain recombines TRBV5-1 with TRBJ2-2; the D is unclear. Sequenced input: peripheral blood. The CDR3 spells CASRRLDGRTGELFF. Here the CDR3 DNA reads TGCGCCAGCAGGAGATTGGACGGCCGTACCGGGGAGCTGTTTTTT.